The T cell receptor (beta chain) described here comes from a study of T cells after yellow fever vaccination. A note on this clonotype: Its target is not known.

As TCR cDNA was made by 5'RACE template switching, a universal primer site and UMIs were added. A single record per CDR3 protein comes from TCRdb applying MiXCR to the 5' RACE reads. Of 350,000 to 450,000 distinct CDR3 sequences detected, about 17% appear once; the ten largest clones hold about a sixth. CDR3 length equals 16 residues. CDR1 and CDR2 (germline): SGHRS, YFSETQ. The J segment lost 0 bases and the V segment lost 4 bases, leaving 7 bases of the junction unmatched. Whole-study findings and limits: Weaker overall was a secondary response that nonetheless peaked faster, on day 5 versus 15. Within FACS-sorted repertoires, abundant clonotypes contaminating from the bulk population could be present. Clones from primary vaccination mostly reappeared after the booster (96% CD4, over 85% CD8).

The sample here was PBMCs, taken before the yellow fever booster vaccination. The chain recombines TRBV5-1 with TRBJ2-1, with 7 bases aligning to TRBD1. This TCR was recovered from a man aged 18 to 35 who received the YFV17D yellow fever vaccine. The CDR3 DNA reads TGCGCCAGCAGCGCGTTACAGGGGAGCTCCTACAATGAGCAGTTCTTC. Translation: CASSALQGSSYNEQFF.